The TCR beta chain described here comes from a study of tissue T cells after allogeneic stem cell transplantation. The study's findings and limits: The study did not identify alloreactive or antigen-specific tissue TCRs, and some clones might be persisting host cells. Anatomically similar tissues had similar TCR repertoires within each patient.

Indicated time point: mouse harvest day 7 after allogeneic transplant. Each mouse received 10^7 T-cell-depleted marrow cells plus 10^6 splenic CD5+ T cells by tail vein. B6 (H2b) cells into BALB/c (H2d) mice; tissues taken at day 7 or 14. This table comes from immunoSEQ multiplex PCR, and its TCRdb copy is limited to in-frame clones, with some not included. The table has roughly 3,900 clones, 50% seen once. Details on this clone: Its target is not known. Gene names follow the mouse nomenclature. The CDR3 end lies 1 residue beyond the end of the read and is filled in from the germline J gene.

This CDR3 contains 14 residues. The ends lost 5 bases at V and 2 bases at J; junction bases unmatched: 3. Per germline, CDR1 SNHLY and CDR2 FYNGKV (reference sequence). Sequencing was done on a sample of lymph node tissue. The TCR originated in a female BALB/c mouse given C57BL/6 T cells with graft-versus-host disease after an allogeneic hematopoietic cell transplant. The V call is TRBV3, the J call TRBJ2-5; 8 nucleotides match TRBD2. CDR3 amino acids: CASSVWGAQDTQYF. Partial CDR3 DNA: TGTGCCAGCAGCGTCTGGGGGGCCCAAGACACCCAGTAC.